This T cell receptor beta chain was captured by sequencing in a study of blood T cell repertoires in COVID-19. This CDR3 is 15 amino acids long. J lost 7 bases, V lost 1 base, and 5 bases had no gene match. CDR1 and CDR2 (germline): SGDLS, YYNGEE. Only in-frame clones appear in the TCRdb table, and some are missing; sequencing was by immunoSEQ multiplex PCR. Altogether 90,000 or so clones are present, roughly 90% being singletons, with the ten largest covering about 5.5%. This chain links TRBV9 with TRBJ2-2; the match to TRBD2 covers 9 bases. The clonotype comes from a man between 60 and 75 years old with COVID-19, enrolled during active disease. The sequencing sample was made of peripheral blood. The CDR3 is CASSVMTSGGGELFF. The CDR3 DNA is TGTGCCAGCAGCGTAATGACTAGCGGAGGCGGGGAGCTGTTTTTT.